This TCR beta chain was obtained from a study of T cells in women clearing cervical HPV infection. The overall study: Blood came at first lesion visit for cases, post-clearance for controls. With HLA typing for only a few women, HLA confounding remains possible. Study outcomes and limitations: Repertoire richness, not evenness, was significantly elevated in CIN3+ cases versus controls.

As to this clone: Antigen: not known. The read is 3 residues too short to cover the CDR3 end, so that end is filled in from the germline J gene.

The CDR3 sequence is 15 residues long. CDR1 is SNHLY and CDR2 is FYNNEI in the germline V gene. The junction had 9 bases not matched to a gene; V was cut back by 7 bases and J by 3 bases. TCRdb's table, derived via immunoSEQ multiplex PCR, lists solely in-frame clones and lacks some. This listing includes under 30,000 clones. This clonotype was obtained from a woman aged 18-70 years with a cervical HPV16 infection that either progressed to CIN3+ or cleared (not recorded which). This rearrangement joins TRBV2 to TRBJ1-1; 9 positions agree with TRBD1. The specimen sequenced was blood buffy coat. CDR3 sequence: CASTSLDRGDTEAFF. The CDR3 bases that were read are TGTGCCAGCACCTCCTTGGACAGGGGAGACACTGAA.